This T cell receptor (beta chain) is from a study of cytomegalovirus exposure and HLA in healthy donors. About this clone: Its antigen is as yet unknown.

Study findings and constraints: Specificity for CMV antigens was confirmed in vitro for a few of the CMV-associated chains. There were some public TCRs occurring in many donors, but most TCR sequences were rare. TCR beta chains numbering more than 150 were designated cytomegalovirus-associated. The classifier, whose performance was assessed in both the original and validation cohorts, reportedly diagnosed cytomegalovirus status with high specificity and sensitivity.

Germline V gene data show CDR1 as MNHEY and CDR2 as SMNVEV (reference sequence). The length of the CDR3 is 16 residues. The ends lost 5 bases at V and 4 bases at J; junction bases unmatched: 12. Libraries were prepared by immunoSEQ multiplex PCR; TCRdb keeps only in-frame clonotypes and omits some of them. The sample lists under 400,000 clones; roughly 86% were seen once. The chain carries TRBV27 and TRBJ1-1; 8 positions agree with TRBD1. The specimen was PBMCs. This sequence originates from a man aged 30-40 years in good health and CMV-seronegative. The CDR3 DNA reads as TGTGCCAGCAGTAGTTCCCAGGGGGCCCATTTCACTGAAGCTTTCTTT. This sequence encodes CASSSSQGAHFTEAFF.